This T cell receptor (beta chain) was sequenced during a study of blood T cell repertoires in COVID-19. Study background: Material from acute and convalescent COVID-19 was sourced from the United States, Italy and Spain.

Per the germline V gene, CDR1 is MGHRA and CDR2 is YSYEKL. Trimming cost V 4 bases and J 1 base; bases outside gene matches: 6. The CDR3 consists of 16 residues. The assay was immunoSEQ multiplex PCR, and TCRdb's table has in-frame clones only and misses some. The sample includes over 250,000 clones, roughly 87% of them seen just once. This chain joins TRBV4-1 and TRBJ1-2; 10 bases align to TRBD1. Sample: peripheral blood. This clonotype was sampled from a human donor in a cohort sampled during active COVID-19. The CDR3 spells CASSPTGGGINYGYTF. The CDR3 nucleotides are TGCGCCAGCAGCCCGACAGGGGGCGGAATTAACTATGGCTACACCTTC.